This paragraph reports one T cell receptor beta chain. Its antigen is still unknown. Libraries of TCR beta came from quantitative 5'-RACE with molecular barcodes. TCRdb independently ran MiXCR on the 5' RACE reads; one entry per CDR3 protein. The table shows about 510,000 distinct CDR3 sequences, with about 5% occurring only once. This CDR3 spans 16 amino acids. The data were obtained in a study of CD8 T cells in ankylosing spondylitis. Study results and limitations: One TCR beta motif, made up of roughly eight highly homologous variants, appeared characteristic of ankylosing spondylitis blood. Before this, some motif variants had been reported in reactive arthritis synovial fluid and blood.

The chain links TRBV12-1 to TRBJ1-4; the D call TRBD1 from the table was never checked on the DNA. TRBV12-1 is assigned pseudogene status. The receptor's source is a male donor with ankylosing spondylitis. The source material was blood, either unsorted or a sorted T cell fraction (not recorded which). The CDR3 sequence is CASSFGLLDRGEKLFF. CDR3 DNA: TGTGCCAGCAGCTTCGGGCTCCTGGACAGGGGTGAAAAACTGTTTTTT.